This record looks at one T cell receptor beta chain sequence and its context. What it recognizes is unknown. TCRdb's table, derived via immunoSEQ multiplex PCR, lists solely in-frame clones and lacks some. The table records 55,000 to 85,000 clones, around 86% of them present only once. These data belong to a study of OX40 agonist ivuxolimab in advanced cancers. Overall study context: Males comprised around 78% of the group, whose mean age was roughly 60 years (range roughly 23 to 90). Three dose-escalation patients had partial responses: one with hepatocellular carcinoma and two with cutaneous melanoma. Study-wide findings and caveats: Expanded clones belonging to CD8+ T cells outnumbered, on average, those of CD4+.

With 3 bases clipped from V and 10 bases from J, the junction kept 5 bases outside the gene matches. Germline V gene lookup returns CDR1 SNHLY and CDR2 FYNNEI. The CDR3 is 13 residues long. Material: CD4+ or CD8+ T cells sorted from blood, obtained in a trial of the OX40 agonist ivuxolimab. This receptor was identified in an adult with an advanced solid tumor such as melanoma, head and neck, liver or kidney cancer. V usage is TRBV2 and J usage is TRBJ1-1, with TRBD1 matching 10 bases. This chain's CDR3 is CASSDLTGGRAFF. For the CDR3, the DNA is TGTGCCAGCAGTGATCTGACAGGGGGCCGAGCTTTCTTT.